This T cell receptor beta chain originates from a study of T cell changes during pregnancy in multiple sclerosis. On this clone: One end of the junction varies from germline; a read error may be responsible.

Produced via immunoSEQ multiplex PCR; TCRdb's table is partial and in-frame only. The sample has about 47,000 clones; around 90% are singletons. The TCR was taken from a female donor with multiple sclerosis, enrolled in a pregnancy study. The sample here was peripheral blood, taken in the first trimester of pregnancy.

CDR3 protein: CASSLIKQGEYGYTF. The CDR3 DNA is TGTGCTAGCAGCTTAATCAAACAGGGCGAGTATGGCTACACCTTC. The V gene is TRBV7-7, the J gene TRBJ1-2, with D possibly matching TRBD1 (6 bases). CDR3 size: 15 residues. Germline assignment: CDR1 SSHAT and CDR2 FNYEAQ (reference sequence).